Listed here are 14 T cell receptor beta chains from one sample, sequenced in a study of cytomegalovirus exposure and HLA in healthy donors. The data were produced by immunoSEQ multiplex PCR, yet TCRdb's version contains in-frame clones alone and is incomplete. Of 200,000 to 250,000 clones in the sample, approximately 90% were seen once. The sequenced sample consisted of PBMCs. These receptors were obtained from a man aged 18 to 29 in good health and CMV-seronegative.

The chain uses TRBV7-2 and TRBJ2-1, with D possibly TRBD2 on 5 matching bases. The V gene lost 0 bases and the J gene lost 6 bases, with 12 bases spanning the gap. The germline V gene encodes CDR1 SGHTA and CDR2 FQGNSA. The CDR3 has 15 amino acids. CDR3 amino acids: CASSLAASRVNEQFF. CDR3 DNA sequence: TGTGCCAGCAGCTTAGCGGCGTCGCGGGTCAATGAGCAGTTCTTC.

The chain uses TRBV7-2 and TRBJ1-1; 7 nucleotides match TRBD1. J gave up 4 bases and V 6 bases, and 11 bases lay outside the gene matches. Looked up from germline, CDR1 is SGHTA and CDR2 is FQGNSA. The CDR3 has 15 amino acids. In DNA form, the CDR3 reads TGTGCCAGCAGACTAACAGGGGTCTCAGGCACTGAAGCTTTCTTT. It yields the protein CASRLTGVSGTEAFF. Using reference TRBV7-2 and TRBJ1-1 for the parts outside the CDR3, the full variable domain is GAGVSQSPSNKVTEKGKDVELRCDPISGHTALYWYRQSLGQGLEFLIYFQGNSAPDKSGLPSDRFSAERTGGSVSTLTIQRTQQEDSAVYLCASRLTGVSGTEAFFGQGTRLTVV.

V gene TRBV27 combines with J gene TRBJ2-1; D uncertain. This CDR3 is built from 14 residues. V lost 0 bases and J lost 6, with 9 bases in between. Germline V gene sequence: CDR1 MNHEY, CDR2 SMNVEV (reference sequence). CDR3 loop: CASSLSGFSNEQFF. In DNA form, the CDR3 reads TGTGCCAGCAGTTTATCGGGCTTTTCCAATGAGCAGTTCTTC.

CDR3 in DNA: TGTGCCAGCAGCCCCCCTCGGGACTATGGCTACACCTTC. This codes for CASSPPRDYGYTF. V usage is TRBV9 and J usage is TRBJ1-2, with no clear D. Germline-derived CDR1 and CDR2 are SGDLS and YYNGEE. This CDR3 region has 13 residues. V was shortened by 4 bases and J by 3 bases, with 10 bases between the two germline ends. The full variable domain, with the rest looked up from reference TRBV9 and TRBJ1-2, is DSGVTQTPKHLITATGQRVTLRCSPRSGDLSVYWYQQSLDQGLQFLIQYYNGEERAKGNILERFSAQQFPDLHSELNLSSLELGDSALYFCASSPPRDYGYTFGSGTRLTVV.

This chain uses TRBV9 with TRBJ2-2; D is possibly TRBD2 (5 bases). CDR1 is SGDLS and CDR2 is YYNGEE in the germline V gene. The CDR3 is 15 residues long. V lost 0 bases, J lost 4 bases, and 10 bases lay in between. CDR3 residues: CASSVEAELTGELFF. The CDR3 nucleotides read TGTGCCAGCAGCGTAGAAGCGGAACTCACCGGGGAGCTGTTTTTT.

The rearrangement uses TRBV19 and TRBJ2-5; TRBD1 is a possible D gene (6 bases). The CDR3 contains 12 residues. CDR1 is LNHDA and CDR2 is SQIVND in the germline V gene (reference sequence). V gave up 7 bases and J gave up 2 bases, with 8 bases separating them. This CDR3 reads CASNQGQETQYF. CDR3 nucleotide sequence: TGTGCCAGTAACCAGGGGCAAGAGACCCAGTACTTC.

The genes are TRBV28 and TRBJ1-4; TRBD1 agrees at 10 bases. J lost 7 bases, V lost 4 bases, and 12 bases had no gene match. The CDR3 covers 17 residues. Per the germline V gene, CDR1 is MDHEN and CDR2 is SYDVKM. CDR3 bases: TGTGCCAGCAGTTATCCGGGACAGGGGCTTTGGGGTGAAAAACTGTTTTTT. It codes for CASSYPGQGLWGEKLFF.

The chain joins TRBV15 to TRBJ1-2; 7 nucleotides match TRBD1. Losses at the gene ends were 0 bases for V and 8 bases for J; bases not matched to a gene: 9. This CDR3 is 15 amino acids long. CDR1 LNHNV and CDR2 YYDKDF come from the germline V gene (reference sequence). CDR3 loop: CATSRDPTGINGYTF. CDR3 in DNA: TGTGCCACCAGCAGAGATCCGACAGGGATTAACGGCTACACCTTC.

The gene calls are TRBV10-1 and TRBJ1-6; TRBD1 agrees at 7 bases. The length of the CDR3 is 16 residues. V shed 4 bases, J shed 10 bases, and the junction held 13 bases outside the gene matches. Germline V lookup: CDR1 WNHNN, CDR2 SYGVQD (reference sequence). CDR3 sequence (DNA): TGCGCCAGCAGTGCGGAAGGGGGCCCTTGGACCTCACCCCTCCACTTT. Translated: CASSAEGGPWTSPLHF.

Regarding this clone: Other DNA sequences within the sample encode an identical CDR3. J is TRBJ2-2 and V is TRBV5-1, with 10 bases fitting TRBD2. There are 15 residues in the CDR3. Germline values: CDR1 SGHRS, CDR2 YFSETQ. Unmatched junction bases numbered 1, after V lost 2 bases and J lost 3 bases. CDR3 sequence: CASSLSGRDTGELFF. CDR3 nucleotides: TGCGCCAGCAGCTTAAGCGGGAGGGACACCGGGGAGCTGTTTTTT.

The CDR3, as DNA: TGTGCCAGCAGCCCAATAGGGGGGGGAAGCAATCAGCCCCAGCATTTT. It yields the protein CASSPIGGGSNQPQHF. The chain couples TRBV7-2 to TRBJ1-5; D may be TRBD1 (6 bases). Germline lookup yields CDR1 SGHTA and CDR2 FQGNSA. Trimming pared 5 bases from V and 1 base from J, leaving 15 bases between. This CDR3 contains 16 residues.

This clone has only a few counts. The chain couples TRBV7-9 to TRBJ1-3, with no clear D. Germline V gene data show CDR1 as SEHNR and CDR2 as FQNEAQ (reference sequence). The CDR3 is 16 residues long. The germline V and J ends were trimmed by 3 bases and 7 bases, with 19 bases remaining between them. In DNA form, the CDR3 reads TGTGCCAGCAGCTTCCCCGCCCGGGAGGCAGCGAACACCATATATTTT. It encodes CASSFPAREAANTIYF.

Points on this clone: The identical CDR3 is also encoded by other nucleotide sequences in the sample. The gene calls are TRBV5-1 and TRBJ2-3; weak D call: TRBD2 (5 bases). The CDR3 is 13 amino acids. V was clipped by 1 base and J by 3 bases, with 6 bases between them. From germline, CDR1 is SGHRS and CDR2 YFSETQ. The CDR3 DNA reads as TGCGCCAGCAGCTTGCCGGGGACAGATACGCAGTATTTT. Its translation is CASSLPGTDTQYF.

The J gene is TRBJ1-2, the V gene TRBV29-1; D gene uncertain. Trimming pared 6 bases from V and 12 bases from J, leaving 17 bases between. This CDR3 has 11 residues. Germline assignment: CDR1 SQVTM and CDR2 ANQGSEA. In DNA form, the CDR3 reads TGCAGCGTCCTAAGAGGTGGAGGGAACACCTTC. Translating it yields CSVLRGGGNTF.